A selection of T cell receptor beta chains follows, all from one sample in a study of OX40 agonist ivuxolimab in advanced cancers. Measured with immunoSEQ multiplex PCR; TCRdb has only the in-frame clones, and not every one. The profile shows tens of thousands of clones, 85% to 95% of them singletons. The sample in question was CD4+ or CD8+ T cells sorted from blood, obtained in a trial of the OX40 agonist ivuxolimab. Source of these receptors: an adult with an advanced solid tumor such as melanoma, head and neck, liver or kidney cancer. Each CDR3 is given with its conserved first and last residue. Fields, in order: CDR3 length, D gene, J gene, V gene, CDR3 DNA, CDR3 protein. D genes are given only for firm matches.

>14|.|TRBJ2-7|TRBV5-4
TGTGCCAGCAGCTTGTGTACAGGGTGGTACGAGCAGTACTTC
CASSLCTGWYEQYF
>13|.|TRBJ1-1|TRBV6-6
TGTGCCAGCACCCCCCGGTGGAACACTGAAGCTTTCTTT
CASTPRWNTEAFF
>15|.|TRBJ2-1|TRBV5-1
TGCGCCAGCAGCTTCTTTGGGGACTCCTACAATGAGCAGTTCTTC
CASSFFGDSYNEQFF
>13|.|TRBJ2-7|TRBV10-3
TGTGCCATCAGTGGTGTGGAGGGTTACGAGCAGTACTTC
CAISGVEGYEQYF
>17|.|TRBJ2-2|TRBV9
TGTGCCAGCAGCGCCAAGTGGCCGCAGGACCTCACCGGGGAGCTGTTTTTT
CASSAKWPQDLTGELFF
>14|.|TRBJ1-1|TRBV7-9
TGTGCCAGCAGCGCAGACCAGGGCGGTACCGAAGCTTTCTTT
CASSADQGGTEAFF
>13|.|TRBJ1-2|TRBV4-1
TGCGCCAGCAGCCAAGAACCAGGCTATGGCTACACCTTC
CASSQEPGYGYTF
>14|.|TRBJ2-1|TRBV6-1
TGTGCCAGCATGGCCAGGTGGGGGTCCAATGAGCAGTTCTTC
CASMARWGSNEQFF
>16|TRBD2|TRBJ2-4|TRBV5-4
TGTGCCAGCAGCTTGGAATACGGGGGGGAAAAAAACATTCAGTACTTC
CASSLEYGGEKNIQYF
>16|.|TRBJ1-1|TRBV4-2
TGTGCCAGCAGCCAAGATTGGGACAACCGAGACACTGAAGCTTTCTTT
CASSQDWDNRDTEAFF
>13|.|TRBJ2-7|TRBV27
TGTGCCAGCAGTGAGGACACTGCCTACGAGCAGTACTTC
CASSEDTAYEQYF
>13|.|TRBJ2-7|TRBV7-9
TGTGCCAGCAGCCCCCCCGGCCTGGAAGGGCAGTACTTC
CASSPPGLEGQYF
>14|.|TRBJ2-7|TRBV19
TGTGCCAGTAGTATAATTGGAGGCTCCTACGAGCAGTACTTC
CASSIIGGSYEQYF
>14|.|TRBJ2-7|TRBV5-1
TGCGCCAGCAGCTTGGAGGGGTGGACGGGCGAGCAGTACTTC
CASSLEGWTGEQYF
>14|TRBD1|TRBJ2-5|TRBV10-1
TGCGCCAGCAGGGGGGACAGCCTTCAAGAGACCCAGTACTTC
CASRGDSLQETQYF
>15|TRBD1|TRBJ2-1|TRBV5-1
TGCGCCAGCAGCTGGCGACAGGGGATTCGCAATGAGCAGTTCTTC
CASSWRQGIRNEQFF
>14|.|TRBJ2-2|TRBV5-4
TGTGCCAGCAGCTTGGAAGGGATCACCGGGGAGCTGTTTTTT
CASSLEGITGELFF
>16|TRBD2|TRBJ2-2|TRBV6-5
TGTGCCAGCAGTTCCAGCGGGGGCCTCCCTCGGGGGGAGCTGTTTTTT
CASSSSGGLPRGELFF
>13|.|TRBJ1-1|TRBV6-5
TGTGCCAGCAGTTACTCCAGGACGTCAAGGGCTTTCTTT
CASSYSRTSRAFF
>13|TRBD2|TRBJ2-1|TRBV6-6
TGTGCCAGCAGTTACGAGGGACTAGCATTCCTGCTCTTC
CASSYEGLAFLLF
>14|.|TRBJ2-7|TRBV19
TGTGCCAGTAGCTTCGGTGGTGGGGACTACGAGCAGTACTTC
CASSFGGGDYEQYF
>17|TRBD2|TRBJ2-5|TRBV5-6
TGTGCCAGCAGCTTGGAGGTGGGACTAAGCCCTATTGAGACCCAGTACTTC
CASSLEVGLSPIETQYF
>11|.|TRBJ2-7|TRBV2
TGTGCCAGTCCGAACGGGTACGAGCAGTACTTC
CASPNGYEQYF
>14|TRBD1|TRBJ2-4|TRBV27
TGTGCCAGCAAGCCTGGGACAGGGGAAAACATTCAGTACTTC
CASKPGTGENIQYF